This T cell receptor beta chain was documented in a study of cytomegalovirus exposure and HLA in healthy donors. On the study more broadly: The study placed 80% to 90% of its approximately 360 genotyped donors in the Caucasian-associated ancestry cluster. General observations from the study: Analysis was carried out at a later point, and it linked a missense DCLRE1C variant to TCR beta V- and J-gene trimming.

Remarks on this clone: Its antigen is as yet unknown.

Primers included in the PCR were 60 Vbeta and 13 Jbeta primers. As processed by the authors: An analysis that came later counted around 80 million unique TCR beta chains, roughly 11 million shared. Generated by immunoSEQ multiplex PCR, the TCRdb table keeps only in-frame clones and is missing some. V, J and clone size reflect that table, while D and trimming were determined from the DNA. The sample holds approximately 190,000 clones, roughly four fifths seen once. V lost 0 bases and J 0 bases, leaving 18 bases between the germline ends. The CDR3 extends over 19 amino acids. From germline, CDR1 is MGHRA and CDR2 YSYEKL.

The TCR sequence derives from a middle-aged man in good health and CMV-seropositive. This sequence joins TRBV4-1 and TRBJ1-5; a weak D match, TRBD1 (6 bases). What was sequenced was PBMCs. The CDR3 coding sequence is TGCGCCAGCAGCCAAGACGGGGGGCAGGGGCAACTTAGCAATCAGCCCCAGCATTTT. It specifies CASSQDGGQGQLSNQPQHF.